This entry features one TCR beta chain sequence. The antigen remains unidentified. These data are taken from a study of shared clonotypes between healthy human individuals. Points from the study as a whole: Clonotype sharing across donors was expected to vary with sequencing depth.

Per the germline V gene, CDR1 is MNHNS and CDR2 is SASEGT. The CDR3 extends over 16 amino acids. V lost 4 bases, J lost 1 base, and 14 bases lay in between. Every donor, a Caucasian adult, lived in Nashville, Tennessee. Assay runs were performed at deep level. TCRdb's table, derived via immunoSEQ multiplex PCR, lists solely in-frame clones and lacks some. The sample yields about 2 million clones, 95% seen once. The sequence was obtained from a man aged 18 to 30 in good health. Sequencing used naive CD4+ T cells sorted from blood. Specified subset: CD45RA+ positively selected. The J gene is TRBJ2-4, the V gene TRBV6-1; the D gene is possibly TRBD1 (5 bases). CDR3: CASSGGLYVAKNIQYF. DNA of the CDR3: TGTGCCAGCAGTGGGGGCTTGTACGTGGCCAAAAACATTCAGTACTTC.